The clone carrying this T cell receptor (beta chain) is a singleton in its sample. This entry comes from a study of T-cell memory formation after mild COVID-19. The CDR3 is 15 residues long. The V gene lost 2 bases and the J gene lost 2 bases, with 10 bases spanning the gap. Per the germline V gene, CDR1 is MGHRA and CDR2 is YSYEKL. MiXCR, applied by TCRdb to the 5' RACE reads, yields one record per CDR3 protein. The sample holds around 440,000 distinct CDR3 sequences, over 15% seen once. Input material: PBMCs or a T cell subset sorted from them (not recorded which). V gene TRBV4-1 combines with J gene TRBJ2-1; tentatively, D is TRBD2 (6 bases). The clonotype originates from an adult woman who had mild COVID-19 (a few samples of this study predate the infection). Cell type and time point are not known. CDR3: CASSQIADTYNEQFF. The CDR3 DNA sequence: TGCGCCAGCAGCCAAATAGCGGATACCTACAATGAGCAGTTCTTC.